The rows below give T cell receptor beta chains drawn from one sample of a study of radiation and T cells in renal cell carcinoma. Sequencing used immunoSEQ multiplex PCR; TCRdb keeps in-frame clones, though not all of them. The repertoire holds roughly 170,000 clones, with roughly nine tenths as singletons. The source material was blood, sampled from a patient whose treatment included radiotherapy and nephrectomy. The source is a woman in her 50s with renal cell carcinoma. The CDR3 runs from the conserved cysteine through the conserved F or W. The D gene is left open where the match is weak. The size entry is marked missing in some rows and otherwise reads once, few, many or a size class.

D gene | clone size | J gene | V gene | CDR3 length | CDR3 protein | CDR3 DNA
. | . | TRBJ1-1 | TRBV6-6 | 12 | CASSPQDTEAFF | TGTGCCAGCAGTCCACAGGACACTGAAGCTTTCTTT
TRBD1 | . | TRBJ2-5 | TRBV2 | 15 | CASSLGPGQQETQYF | TGTGCCAGCAGCTTAGGGCCGGGACAGCAAGAGACCCAGTACTTC
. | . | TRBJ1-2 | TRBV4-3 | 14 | CASSQGEENYGYTF | TGCGCCAGCAGCCAAGGGGAGGAAAACTATGGCTACACCTTC
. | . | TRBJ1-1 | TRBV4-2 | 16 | CASSQEMGGMNTEAFF | TGTGCCAGCAGCCAAGAGATGGGGGGGATGAACACTGAAGCTTTCTTT
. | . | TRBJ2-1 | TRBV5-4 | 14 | CASLQRGEGNEQFF | TGTGCCAGCCTTCAGAGGGGGGAAGGCAATGAGCAGTTCTTC
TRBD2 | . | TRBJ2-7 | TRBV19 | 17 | CASSSPGIAGDSYEQYF | TGTGCCAGTAGTTCCCCTGGGATAGCGGGGGACTCCTACGAGCAGTACTTC
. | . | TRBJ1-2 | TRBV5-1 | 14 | CASSLVGQNYGYTF | TGCGCCAGCAGCTTGGTAGGGCAGAACTATGGCTACACCTTC
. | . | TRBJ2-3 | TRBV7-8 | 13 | CASSLTVLDTQYF | TGTGCCAGCAGCTTAACAGTACTCGATACGCAGTATTTT
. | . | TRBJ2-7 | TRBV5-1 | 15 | CASRGGRESSYEQYF | TGCGCCAGCAGGGGGGGCAGGGAGAGCTCCTACGAGCAGTACTTC
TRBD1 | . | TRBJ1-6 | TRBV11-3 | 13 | CASSIGTGQPLHF | TGTGCCAGCAGTATCGGGACAGGCCAACCCCTCCACTTT
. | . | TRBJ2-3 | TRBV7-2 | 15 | CASSLGGVQMDTQYF | TGTGCCAGCAGCTTAGGAGGGGTCCAGATGGATACGCAGTATTTT
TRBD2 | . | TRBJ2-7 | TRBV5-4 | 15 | CASSGGTRTFGEQYF | TGTGCCAGCAGCGGCGGGACTAGGACCTTCGGCGAGCAGTACTTC
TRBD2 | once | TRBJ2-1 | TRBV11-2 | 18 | CASSRTSGGVPSYNEQFF | TGTGCCAGCAGCCGGACTAGCGGGGGTGTCCCCTCCTACAATGAGCAGTTCTTC
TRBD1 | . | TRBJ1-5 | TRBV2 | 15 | CASSGGTVSNQPQHF | TGTGCCAGCAGTGGAGGGACAGTTAGCAATCAGCCCCAGCATTTT
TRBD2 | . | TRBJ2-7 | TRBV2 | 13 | CASRVGLEGEQYF | TGTGCCAGCAGGGTGGGACTAGAGGGCGAGCAGTACTTC
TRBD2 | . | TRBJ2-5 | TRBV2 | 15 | CASRGTSFLRETQYF | TGTGCCAGCAGGGGGACTAGTTTTTTGAGAGAGACCCAGTACTTC
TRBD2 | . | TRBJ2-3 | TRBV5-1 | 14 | CASSIGGGTDTQYF | TGCGCCAGCAGTATCGGGGGAGGGACAGATACGCAGTATTTT
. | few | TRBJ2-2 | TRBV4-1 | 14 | CASSRYGQTGELFF | TGCGCCAGCAGTCGTTACGGACAGACCGGGGAGCTGTTTTTT
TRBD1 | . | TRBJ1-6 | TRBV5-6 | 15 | CASSRVGTDNSPLHF | TGTGCCAGCAGCAGGGTAGGGACAGATAATTCACCCCTCCACTTT
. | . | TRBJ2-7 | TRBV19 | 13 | CASSIDTTYEQYF | TGTGCCAGTAGTATCGATACAACCTACGAGCAGTACTTC
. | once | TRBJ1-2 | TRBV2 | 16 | CASSERPWGRAFGYTF | TGTGCCAGCAGTGAAAGGCCATGGGGCAGGGCCTTTGGCTACACCTTC
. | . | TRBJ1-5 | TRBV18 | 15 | CASSPSQGSNQPQHF | TGTGCCAGCTCACCATCCCAGGGAAGTAATCAGCCCCAGCATTTT
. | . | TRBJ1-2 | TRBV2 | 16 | CASTQVRTGTSHGYTF | TGTGCCAGCACTCAGGTGAGAACCGGGACATCTCATGGCTACACCTTC
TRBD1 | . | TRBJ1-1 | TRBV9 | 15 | CASSARGQANTEAFF | TGTGCCAGCAGCGCGCGCGGACAGGCTAACACTGAAGCTTTCTTT
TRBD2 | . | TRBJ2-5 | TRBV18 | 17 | CASSRIAELAGRETQYF | TGTGCCAGCTCACGGATTGCAGAACTAGCGGGGAGAGAGACCCAGTACTTC
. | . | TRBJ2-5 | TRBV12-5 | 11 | CASGSRETQYF | TGTGCTAGTGGTTCCAGAGAGACCCAGTACTTC
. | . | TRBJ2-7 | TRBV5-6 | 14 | CASSLVERRGEQYF | TGTGCCAGCAGCTTGGTAGAGCGTCGTGGGGAGCAGTACTTC
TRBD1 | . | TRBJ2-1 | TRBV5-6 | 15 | CASSTPYDRGDEQFF | TGTGCCAGCAGCACCCCTTACGACAGGGGCGATGAGCAGTTCTTC
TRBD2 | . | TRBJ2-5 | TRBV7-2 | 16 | CASSPQLGGEEETQYF | TGTGCCAGCAGCCCACAACTGGGGGGGGAGGAAGAGACCCAGTACTTC
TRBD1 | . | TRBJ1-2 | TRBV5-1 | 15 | CASSPGQGDWSGYTF | TGCGCCAGCAGCCCGGGACAGGGAGACTGGAGTGGCTACACCTTC
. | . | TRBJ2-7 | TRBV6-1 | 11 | CASSESQGQYF | TGTGCCAGCAGTGAAAGCCAGGGTCAGTACTTC
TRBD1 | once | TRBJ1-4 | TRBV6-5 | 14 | CASSSGTGDEKLFF | TGTGCCAGCAGCTCCGGGACAGGGGATGAAAAACTGTTTTTT
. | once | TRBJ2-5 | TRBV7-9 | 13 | CASSRIGGETQYF | TGTGCCAGCAGCCGAATTGGCGGGGAGACCCAGTACTTC
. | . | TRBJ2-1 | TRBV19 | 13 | CASSIGQYNEQFF | TGTGCCAGTAGTATTGGGCAGTACAATGAGCAGTTCTTC
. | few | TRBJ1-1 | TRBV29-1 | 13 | CSVMTPMNTEAFF | TGCAGCGTGATGACACCCATGAACACTGAAGCTTTCTTT
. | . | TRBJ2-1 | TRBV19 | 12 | CASRGRNNEQFF | TGTGCCAGTAGGGGTCGGAACAATGAGCAGTTCTTC
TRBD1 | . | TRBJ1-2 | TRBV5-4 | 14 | CASRRQGGYYGYTF | TGTGCCAGCAGGCGGCAGGGGGGGTACTATGGCTACACCTTC
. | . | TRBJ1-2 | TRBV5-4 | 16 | CASSFPRQPANYGYTF | TGTGCCAGCAGCTTCCCAAGACAGCCCGCTAACTATGGCTACACCTTC
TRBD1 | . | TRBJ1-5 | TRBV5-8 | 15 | CASSPRDRGNQPQHF | TGTGCCAGCAGCCCCCGGGACAGGGGCAATCAGCCCCAGCATTTT
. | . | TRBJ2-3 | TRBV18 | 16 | CASSPPGGPSTDTQYF | TGTGCCAGCTCACCACCGGGCGGTCCTAGCACAGATACGCAGTATTTT
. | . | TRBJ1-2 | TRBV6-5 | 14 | CATNMVKSNYGYTF | TGTGCCACCAACATGGTGAAGAGTAACTATGGCTACACCTTC
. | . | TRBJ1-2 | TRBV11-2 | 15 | CASSPLLLGAPGYTF | TGTGCCAGCAGCCCGTTACTTTTAGGGGCCCCTGGCTACACCTTC